Each of the 6 T cell receptor beta chains below was sequenced from the same sample in a study of siplizumab effects on memory and regulatory T cells. Clones were sequenced by immunoSEQ multiplex PCR, and TCRdb holds only the in-frame ones, with some missing. The table shows some 100,000 clones, with over 95% occurring only once. Sequenced input: naive CD4+ T cells sorted from blood. The source of these receptors is a human donor in good health.

J is TRBJ2-7 and V is TRBV30; a possible D gene is TRBD2 (5 bases). Germline CDR1 GTSNPN, CDR2 SVGIG (reference sequence). V shed 3 bases and J shed 3 bases, with 21 bases lying between them. CDR3 size: 16 residues. CDR3 nucleotides: TGTGCCTGGAGCCTAATACGGGGTAGTGAACACTACGAGCAGTACTTC. The encoded protein is CAWSLIRGSEHYEQYF.

This clone was counted only a few times. This chain uses TRBV21-1 with TRBJ1-5; the table's D call, TRBD1, has no DNA check behind it. TRBV21-1 is a known pseudogene. CDR3 size: 13 residues. The CDR3 coding sequence is TGTGCCAGCATCCGGACAGGCGAGCAGCCCCAGCATTTT. Its translation: CASIRTGEQPQHF.

This clone showed up just once. The CDR3 protein is CASSYREAGPGNTIYF. The CDR3 DNA sequence: TGTGCCAGCAGTTATAGGGAGGCCGGCCCGGGAAACACCATATATTTT. V gene TRBV6-5 combines with J gene TRBJ1-3, with D uncertain. Between the trimmed V and J ends, which lost 3 bases and 4 bases, there was a span of 16 bases. The germline V gene has CDR1 MNHEY and CDR2 SVGAGI. This CDR3 is built from 16 residues.

The chain is built from TRBV19 and TRBJ2-2; TRBD2 aligns across 7 bases. The J segment lost 6 bases and the V segment lost 6 bases, leaving 7 bases of the junction unmatched. This CDR3 has 14 residues. Per the germline V gene, CDR1 is LNHDA and CDR2 is SQIVND (reference sequence). Here the CDR3 reads CASRERLAPGELFF. CDR3 DNA sequence: TGTGCCAGTAGAGAAAGACTAGCCCCCGGGGAGCTGTTTTTT.

This chain connects TRBV5-4 to TRBJ2-3; the match to TRBD2 covers 8 bases. Germline V gene lookup returns CDR1 SGHNT and CDR2 YYREEE (reference sequence). The CDR3 is 17 residues long. J lost 6 bases, V lost 0 bases, and 12 bases had no gene match. DNA of the CDR3: TGTGCCAGCAGCTTGGTCCTCGGCGGGGGGTCAGTGGATACGCAGTATTTT. Translating gives CASSLVLGGGSVDTQYF. Drawing the rest from reference TRBV5-4 and TRBJ2-3, the complete variable domain is ETGVTQSPTHLIKTRGQQVTLRCSSQSGHNTVSWYQQALGQGPQFIFQYYREEENGRGNFPPRFSGLQFPNYSSELNVNALELDDSALYLCASSLVLGGGSVDTQYFGPGTRLTVL.

The rearrangement uses TRBV29-1 and TRBJ1-1; D gene ambiguous. From germline, CDR1 is SQVTM and CDR2 ANQGSEA. The CDR3 spans 12 residues. V was trimmed by 2 bases and J by 1 base, leaving 5 bases between them. The CDR3 nucleotides read TGCAGCGTTGAATACAGGAACACTGAAGCTTTCTTT. Its translation: CSVEYRNTEAFF.